In this sample, the clone carrying this T cell receptor beta chain is medium-sized. Antigen unknown. Blood genomic DNA input for TRB amplification was about 240-550 ng. The record originates from a study of T and B cells in COVID-19 patients. General observations from the study: Blood from mildly ill patients while symptomatic, and early samples from severe cases, were scarce.

BIOMED2 TRB-A/B primer pools were used in multiplex TRB PCR. TCRdb ran MiXCR on the multiplex PCR reads and lists one entry per CDR3 protein. The table lists approximately 5,500 distinct CDR3 sequences, roughly a fifth of them singletons. Germline lookup yields CDR1 SGHDT and CDR2 YYEEEE. V lost 4 bases and J 0 bases, leaving 14 bases between the germline ends. There are 15 residues in the CDR3. This chain links TRBV5-6 with TRBJ2-7; D call uncertain. The sequencing sample was made of blood. The origin of this receptor is a human donor with active COVID-19. CDR3 sequence: CASSPEAAISYEQYF. In DNA form, the CDR3 reads TGTGCCAGCAGCCCCGAGGCAGCAATCTCCTACGAGCAGTACTTC.